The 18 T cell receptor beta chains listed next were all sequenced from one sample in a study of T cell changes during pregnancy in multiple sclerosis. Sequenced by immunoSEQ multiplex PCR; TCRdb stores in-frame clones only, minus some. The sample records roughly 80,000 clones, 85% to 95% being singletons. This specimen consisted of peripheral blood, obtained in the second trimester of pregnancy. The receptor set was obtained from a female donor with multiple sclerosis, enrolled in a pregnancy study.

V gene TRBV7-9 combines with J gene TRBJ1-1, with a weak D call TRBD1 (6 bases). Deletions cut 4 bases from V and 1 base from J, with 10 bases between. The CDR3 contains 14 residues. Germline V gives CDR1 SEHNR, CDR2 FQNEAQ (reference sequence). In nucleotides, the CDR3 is TGTGCCAGCAGCTCAGGGGTCCGGAACACTGAAGCTTTCTTT. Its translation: CASSSGVRNTEAFF. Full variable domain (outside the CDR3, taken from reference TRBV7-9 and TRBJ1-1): DTGVSQNPRHKITKRGQNVTFRCDPISEHNRLYWYRQTLGQGPEFLTYFQNEAQLEKSRLLSDRFSAERPKGSFSTLEIQRTEQGDSAMYLCASSSGVRNTEAFFGQGTRLTVV.

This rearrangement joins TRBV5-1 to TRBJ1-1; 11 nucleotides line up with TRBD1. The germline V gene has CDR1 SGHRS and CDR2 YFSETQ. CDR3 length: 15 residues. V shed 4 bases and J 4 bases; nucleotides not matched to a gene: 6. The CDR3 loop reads CASSPRTGGGTEAFF. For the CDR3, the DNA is TGCGCCAGCAGCCCACGGACAGGGGGCGGCACTGAAGCTTTCTTT. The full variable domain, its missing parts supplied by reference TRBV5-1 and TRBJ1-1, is KAGVTQTPRYLIKTRGQQVTLSCSPISGHRSVSWYQQTPGQGLQFLFEYFSETQRNKGNFPGRFSGRQFSNSRSEMNVSTLELGDSALYLCASSPRTGGGTEAFFGQGTRLTVV.

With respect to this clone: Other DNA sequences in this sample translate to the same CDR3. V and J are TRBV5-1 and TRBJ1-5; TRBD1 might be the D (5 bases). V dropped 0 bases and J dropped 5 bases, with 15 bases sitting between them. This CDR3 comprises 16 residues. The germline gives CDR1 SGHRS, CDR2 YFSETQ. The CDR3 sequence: CASSLVPATGDQPQHF. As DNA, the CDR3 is TGCGCCAGCAGCTTGGTTCCGGCAACAGGAGATCAGCCCCAGCATTTT.

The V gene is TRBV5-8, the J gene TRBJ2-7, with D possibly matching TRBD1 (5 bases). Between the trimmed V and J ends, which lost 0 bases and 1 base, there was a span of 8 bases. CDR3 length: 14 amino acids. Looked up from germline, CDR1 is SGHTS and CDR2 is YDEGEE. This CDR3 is CASSLGQPSYEQYF. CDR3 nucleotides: TGTGCCAGCAGCTTGGGACAGCCTTCCTACGAGCAGTACTTC.

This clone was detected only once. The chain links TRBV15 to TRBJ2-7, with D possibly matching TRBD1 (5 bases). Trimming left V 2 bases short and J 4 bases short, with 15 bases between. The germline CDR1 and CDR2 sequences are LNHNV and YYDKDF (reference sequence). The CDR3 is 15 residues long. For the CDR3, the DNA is TGTGCCACCAGCAGACTCCCAGGGTTCGATTACGAGCAGTACTTC. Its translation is CATSRLPGFDYEQYF.

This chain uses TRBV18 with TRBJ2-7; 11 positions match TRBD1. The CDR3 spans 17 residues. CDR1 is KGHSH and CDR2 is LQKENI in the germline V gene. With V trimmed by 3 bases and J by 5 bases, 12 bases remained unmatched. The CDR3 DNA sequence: TGTGCCAGCTCACCTGAATCTCCTCGGGACAGGGGGGACGAGCAGTACTTC. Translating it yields CASSPESPRDRGDEQYF.

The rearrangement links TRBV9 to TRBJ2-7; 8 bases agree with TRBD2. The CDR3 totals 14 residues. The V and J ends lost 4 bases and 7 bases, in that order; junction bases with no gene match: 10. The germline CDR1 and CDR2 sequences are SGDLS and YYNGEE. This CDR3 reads CASSPRREVGEQYF. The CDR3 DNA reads TGTGCCAGCAGCCCGAGGCGGGAGGTAGGTGAGCAGTACTTC.

CDR3 region: CASSPLSQVGTGELFF. CDR3 DNA sequence: TGTGCCAGTAGTCCCTTGTCACAGGTGGGGACCGGGGAGCTGTTTTTT. The genes are TRBV19 and TRBJ2-2; weak D call: TRBD1 (5 bases). Looked up from germline, CDR1 is LNHDA and CDR2 is SQIVND (reference sequence). The CDR3 contains 16 residues. Trimming took off 5 bases at V and 5 bases at J, with 18 bases between the two ends. Looking up the rest from reference TRBV19 and TRBJ2-2 gives the full variable domain: DGGITQSPKYLFRKEGQNVTLSCEQNLNHDAMYWYRQDPGQGLRLIYYSQIVNDFQKGDIAEGYSVSREKKESFPLTVTSAQKNPTAFYLCASSPLSQVGTGELFFGEGSRLTVL.

The CDR3 sequence: CASRNFPGTGGNEQFF. The CDR3 DNA sequence: TGCGCCAGCAGGAACTTTCCCGGGACAGGGGGCAATGAGCAGTTCTTC. V gene TRBV4-1 combines with J gene TRBJ2-1, with 11 bases that match TRBD1. Germline CDR1 reads MGHRA; CDR2 reads YSYEKL. The CDR3 totals 16 residues. V lost 6 bases and J lost 6; bases outside the gene matches: 10.

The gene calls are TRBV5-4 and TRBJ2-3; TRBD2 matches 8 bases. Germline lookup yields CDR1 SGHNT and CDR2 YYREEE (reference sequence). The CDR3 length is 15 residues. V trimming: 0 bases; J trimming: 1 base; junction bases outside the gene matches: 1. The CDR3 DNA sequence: TGTGCCAGCAGCTTGGACGGGGGGGGCACAGATACGCAGTATTTT. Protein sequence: CASSLDGGGTDTQYF.

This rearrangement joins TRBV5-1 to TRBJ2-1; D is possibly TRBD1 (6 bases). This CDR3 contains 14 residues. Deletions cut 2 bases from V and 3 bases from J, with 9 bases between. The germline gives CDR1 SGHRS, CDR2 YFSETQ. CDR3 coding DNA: TGCGCCAGCAGCTTACCGGACAGCTACAATGAGCAGTTCTTC. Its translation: CASSLPDSYNEQFF.

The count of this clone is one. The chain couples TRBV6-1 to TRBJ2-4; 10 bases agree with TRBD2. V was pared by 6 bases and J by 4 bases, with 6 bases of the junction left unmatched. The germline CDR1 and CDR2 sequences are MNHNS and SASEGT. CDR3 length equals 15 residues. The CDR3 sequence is CASSYLAGVKNIQYF. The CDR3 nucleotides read TGTGCCAGCAGCTACCTAGCGGGGGTAAAAAACATTCAGTACTTC.

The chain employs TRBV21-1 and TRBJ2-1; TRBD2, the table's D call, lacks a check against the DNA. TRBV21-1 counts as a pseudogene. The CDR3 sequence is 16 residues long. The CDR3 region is CASSRQAGEVYNEQFF. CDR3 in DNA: TGTGCCAGCAGCAGACAAGCGGGGGAAGTATACAATGAGCAGTTCTTC.

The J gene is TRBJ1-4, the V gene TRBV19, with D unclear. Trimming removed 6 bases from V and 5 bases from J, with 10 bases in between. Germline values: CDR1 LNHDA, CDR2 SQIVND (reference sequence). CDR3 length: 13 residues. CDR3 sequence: CASSRGGNEKLFF. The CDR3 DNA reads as TGTGCCAGTAGCCGGGGAGGCAATGAAAAACTGTTTTTT.

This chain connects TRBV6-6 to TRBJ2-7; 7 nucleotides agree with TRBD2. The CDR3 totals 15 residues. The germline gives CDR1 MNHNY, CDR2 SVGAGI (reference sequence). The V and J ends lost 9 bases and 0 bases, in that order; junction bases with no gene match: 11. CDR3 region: CASKTRAGSSYEQYF. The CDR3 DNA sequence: TGTGCCAGTAAAACCCGAGCGGGGAGCTCCTACGAGCAGTACTTC.

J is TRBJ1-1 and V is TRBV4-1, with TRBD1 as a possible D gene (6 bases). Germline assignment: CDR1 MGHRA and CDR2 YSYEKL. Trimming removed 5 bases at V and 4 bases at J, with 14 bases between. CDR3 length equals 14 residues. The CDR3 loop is CASSTQGQGTEAFF. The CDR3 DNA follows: TGCGCCAGCAGCACTCAGGGGCAGGGCACTGAAGCTTTCTTT.

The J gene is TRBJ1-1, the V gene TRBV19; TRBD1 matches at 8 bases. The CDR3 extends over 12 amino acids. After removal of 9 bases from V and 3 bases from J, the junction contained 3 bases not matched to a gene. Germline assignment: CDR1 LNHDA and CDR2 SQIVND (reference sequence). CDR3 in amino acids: CASKQGDTEAFF. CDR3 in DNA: TGTGCCAGCAAACAGGGGGACACTGAAGCTTTCTTT.

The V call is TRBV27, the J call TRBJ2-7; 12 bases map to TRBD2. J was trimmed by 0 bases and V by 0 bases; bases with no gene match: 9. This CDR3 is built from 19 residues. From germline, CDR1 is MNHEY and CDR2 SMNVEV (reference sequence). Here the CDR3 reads CASSLSLAGGRQGSYEQYF. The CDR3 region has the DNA TGTGCCAGCAGTTTATCACTAGCGGGGGGCCGCCAGGGCTCCTACGAGCAGTACTTC.